These 20 T cell receptor beta chains share one sample of origin, sequenced in a study of tumor-infiltrating lymphocytes in primary liver carcinoma. The template, about 540 ng total RNA, yielded TCR beta cDNA made with a constant-region primer. Modified slightly, ARM-PCR produced TCR beta libraries over three nested multiplex PCR rounds. Running nine to ten cycles apiece, the first two PCR rounds relied on TRBV1-TRBV30 forward primers together with a C-beta reverse primer. One entry per CDR3 protein results from TCRdb running MiXCR on the multiplex PCR reads. Of 300,000 to 400,000 distinct CDR3 sequences in the sample, approximately 64% are singletons; the top ten hold about 6.5%. Blood RNA came from unsorted whole blood; germline DNA was also extracted. Sample: peripheral blood. All receptors come from a middle-aged man with primary liver carcinoma and hepatitis B virus infection.

As for this clonotype: It may be a read error: a sequence one base away is much more abundant. This rearrangement joins TRBV4-1 to TRBJ2-1; D is unresolved. The germline V gene encodes CDR1 MGHRA and CDR2 YSYEKL. CDR3 size: 15 residues. The CDR3 region is CASSQGFRQYSEQFF. CDR3 in DNA: TGCGCCAGCAGCCAAGGTTTCCGTCAATACAGTGAGCAGTTCTTC.

This chain links TRBV29-1 with TRBJ1-5; perhaps TRBD1 as D (6 bases). Looked up from germline, CDR1 is SQVTM and CDR2 is ANQGSEA. The length of the CDR3 is 13 residues. Trimming shortened V by 7 bases and J by 6 bases, and 16 bases separated the two germline ends. CDR3 protein: CSAQTGHVQPQHF. The CDR3 DNA is TGCAGCGCTCAAACAGGGCACGTTCAGCCCCAGCATTTT. Supplemented by reference TRBV29-1 and TRBJ1-5, the full variable domain reads SAVISQKPSRDICQRGTSLTIQCQVDSQVTMMFWYRQQPGQSLTLIATANQGSEATYESGFVIDKFPISRPNLTFSTLTVSNMSPEDSSIYLCSAQTGHVQPQHFGDGTRLSIL.

The V and J genes are TRBV10-3 and TRBJ2-3; 7 nucleotides agree with TRBD2. V lost 6 bases to trimming and J lost 2 bases; unmatched junction nucleotides: 11. Germline CDR1 reads ENHRY; CDR2 reads SYGVKD. The CDR3 runs to 16 residues. For the CDR3, the DNA is TGTGCCATCAGGGGGGGGAGACAGTCTTTCACAGATACGCAGTATTTT. Translating it yields CAIRGGRQSFTDTQYF.

This sequence joins TRBV28 and TRBJ2-7; TRBD1 agrees at 8 bases. Germline CDR1 and CDR2: MDHEN and SYDVKM. The CDR3 is 17 amino acids. V was clipped by 3 bases and J by 1 base; unmatched bases: 11. The CDR3 DNA sequence: TGTGCCAGCAGTTTCTCCACCGGACAGGGACAATCCTACGAGCAGTACTTC. Its protein is CASSFSTGQGQSYEQYF.

The V call is TRBV6-6, the J call TRBJ1-5, with D possibly TRBD1 on 6 matching bases. Trimming removed 7 bases from V and 2 bases from J, with 9 bases in between. The CDR3 totals 13 residues. The V gene's germline CDR1 is MNHNY and CDR2 SVGAGI (reference sequence). The CDR3: CASKGDGNQPQHF. The DNA for the CDR3 is TGTGCCAGCAAGGGGGACGGCAATCAGCCCCAGCATTTT.

The rearrangement links TRBV11-2 to TRBJ1-5; possibly TRBD1 for D (5 bases). This CDR3 is built from 13 residues. Germline V gives CDR1 SGHAT, CDR2 FQNNGV. V was pared by 6 bases and J by 0 bases, with 6 bases between. The CDR3 DNA reads TGTGCCAGCAGGGACACTAGCAATCAGCCCCAGCATTTT. This encodes CASRDTSNQPQHF.

Comments on this clonotype: The CDR3 does not close with the conserved phenylalanine or tryptophan, likely indicating a read error. This chain joins TRBV4-1 and TRBJ2-3, with D unresolved. The CDR3 is 14 amino acids. CDR1 is MGHRA, CDR2 YSYEKL, per germline. V lost 1 base to trimming and J lost 5 bases, with 10 bases between them. The CDR3 is CASSQGPSVDTQYS. The CDR3 DNA reads TGCGCCAGCAGCCAAGGCCCGAGTGTAGATACGCAGTATTCT.

This clonotype was observed many times. The chain employs TRBV4-1 and TRBJ2-6, with TRBD1 matching over 7 bases. Germline values: CDR1 MGHRA, CDR2 YSYEKL. This CDR3 has 18 residues. Trimming at V came to 3 bases and at J to 0 bases, leaving 8 bases not matched to a gene. CDR3 region: CASSHSGTARSGANVLTF. The CDR3 nucleotides are TGCGCCAGCAGCCATTCCGGGACAGCCCGCTCTGGGGCCAACGTCCTGACTTTC.

Turning to this clonotype: A read error may account for a junction end that differs from germline. The genes are TRBV11-2 and TRBJ1-1; no firm D call. CDR1 and CDR2 (germline): SGHAT, FQNNGV. This CDR3 is built from 13 residues. Written as DNA, the CDR3 is TGTGCCAACAGCCCCAAACGGAACACTGAAGCTTTCTTT. Protein product: CANSPKRNTEAFF.

Turning to this clonotype: A much larger clone lies one base from this, so it may be a read error. The chain combines TRBV13 with TRBJ2-7, with D perhaps matching TRBD2 (5 bases). The CDR3 totals 13 residues. Trimming removed 7 bases at V and 2 bases at J, with 12 bases between. The V gene's germline CDR1 is PRHDT and CDR2 FYEKMQ (reference sequence). CDR3 in DNA: TGTGCCAGCAACGGAGCGGTTACCTACGAGCAGTACTTC. Its protein is CASNGAVTYEQYF.

The chain joins TRBV11-2 to TRBJ2-3, with 8 bases that match TRBD2. CDR3 size: 19 residues. Germline assignment: CDR1 SGHAT and CDR2 FQNNGV. The V gene end was trimmed by 9 bases and the J gene end by 4 bases; junction bases not matched to a gene: 24. This CDR3 is CASSHLGTRREGGPDTQYF. In DNA, the CDR3 is TGTGCCAGTAGCCATTTAGGTACACGTCGGGAGGGTGGGCCAGATACGCAGTATTTT.

A word on this clonotype: A much larger clone lies a single base off, so this may be a read error. The chain joins TRBV4-2 to TRBJ2-5; D might be TRBD2 (6 bases). V was clipped by 3 bases and J by 4 bases, with 12 bases between them. This CDR3 spans 14 amino acids. Per the germline V gene, CDR1 is LGHNA and CDR2 is YNFKEQ. CDR3 DNA: TGTGCCAGCAGCCAGGCGGGAAGGGGAGAGACCCAGTACTTC. This codes for CASSQAGRGETQYF.

This clonotype was found once. The conserved final phenylalanine or tryptophan is absent from the CDR3, which likely points to a read error. The J gene is TRBJ2-1, the V gene TRBV4-1; D remains ambiguous. Germline CDR1 and CDR2: MGHRA and YSYEKL. V gave up 4 bases and J gave up 0 bases, with 16 bases separating them. The CDR3 loop spans 17 amino acids. CDR3 nucleotide sequence: TGCGCCAGCAGCCCAGATTCAGGCGGCAGCTCCTACAATGAGCAGTTCTTA. Translating gives CASSPDSGGSSYNEQFL.

Remarks on this clonotype: One junction end does not reproduce the germline sequence, and a read error may be involved. The rearrangement joins TRBV12-3 or TRBV12-4 to TRBJ2-3; possibly TRBD2 for D (5 bases). CDR3 length: 14 residues. The CDR3 DNA is TGCGCCAGCAGTTTCCGGGGAAGCACAGATACGCGGTATTTT. This sequence encodes CASSFRGSTDTRYF.

The chain links TRBV25-1 to TRBJ1-1; the D is unclear. The V and J ends lost 3 bases and 1 base respectively, with 12 bases between them. Germline CDR1 reads MGHDK; CDR2 reads SYGVNS. There are 15 residues in the CDR3. The CDR3, as DNA: TGTGCCAGCAGTGATGGATATCGGTGGAACACTGAAGCTTTCTTT. It yields the protein CASSDGYRWNTEAFF.

Of note for this clonotype: At one end the junction does not follow the germline gene, possibly because of a read error. This sequence joins TRBV6-6 and TRBJ1-4, with TRBD1 matching over 8 bases. CDR1 and CDR2 from the germline V gene are MNHNY and SVGAGI (reference sequence). CDR3 length: 14 amino acids. The CDR3 protein is CAGSSDRVNEKLSF. The DNA for the CDR3 is TGTGCCGGCAGTTCGGACAGGGTTAATGAAAAACTGTCTTTT.

A remark on this clonotype: It may be a read error: a sequence one base away is much more abundant. V and J are TRBV4-1 and TRBJ1-1, with D hard to call. The V and J ends lost 0 bases and 11 bases respectively, with 16 bases between them. The CDR3 has 14 residues. Germline-derived CDR1 and CDR2 are MGHRA and YSYEKL. DNA for the CDR3: TGCGCCAGCAGCCAAGATAGGGTGGGAGGGTTCGCTTTCTTT. It codes for CASSQDRVGGFAFF.

This clonotype was found a few times. The chain combines TRBV10-1 with TRBJ2-7; 10 bases line up with TRBD1. The CDR3 is 15 residues long. Trimming removed 4 bases from V and 1 base from J; junction bases left unmatched: 4. Germline CDR1 reads WNHNN; CDR2 reads SYGVQD (reference sequence). The CDR3 is CASSGGQGPSYEQYF. CDR3 nucleotide sequence: TGCGCCAGCAGTGGGGGACAGGGGCCTTCCTACGAGCAGTACTTC.

This clonotype has a handful of counts. A much larger clone sits a single nucleotide away, making a read error possible. The chain carries TRBV28 and TRBJ2-1, with TRBD2 identical over 10 bases. The CDR3 consists of 18 residues. V lost 5 bases, J lost 9 bases, and 19 bases stayed unmatched. Germline V CDR1 and CDR2: MDHEN, SYDVKM. The CDR3, as DNA: TGTGCCAGCAGTCCAATATATGGGACTAGCGCCTTCCTCAGTGAGCAGTTCTTC. Protein sequence: CASSPIYGTSAFLSEQFF.

A note on this clonotype: One end of the junction is discordant with germline, which a read error may explain. This chain joins TRBV6-5 and TRBJ1-2, with D maybe TRBD1 (5 bases). This CDR3 spans 16 amino acids. Germline-derived CDR1 and CDR2 are MNHEY and SVGAGI. The CDR3 loop is CASNYFRDGTNYGYTF. DNA of the CDR3: TGTGCCAGCAATTACTTTCGGGACGGGACTAACTATGGCTACACCTTC.